This T cell receptor beta chain derives from a study of CD8+CD57+ T cells in acquired aplastic anemia. Study background: Recorded DNA amounts for sorted CD4+ and CD8+ cells had an average of around 3.4 ug.

The CDR3 totals 14 residues. V dropped 10 bases and J dropped 2 bases, with 15 bases sitting between them. Germline CDR1 reads SGHAT; CDR2 reads FQDESV (reference sequence). For CDR3 and TCR beta VDJ profiling, genomic DNA was the template used. MiXCR, applied by TCRdb to the reads, yields one record per CDR3 protein. The data contain about 400,000 distinct CDR3 sequences, 65% to 75% of them singletons. The sequence came from a human donor in good health, serving as a control. This chain links TRBV11-1 with TRBJ1-5; D might be TRBD1 (5 bases). Sequencing used sorted CD4+, CD8+, or CD8+CD57+ T cells (not recorded which) from PBMCs. The CDR3 sequence is CATNYGAGNQPQHF. The CDR3 coding sequence is TGTGCCACCAACTACGGGGCGGGCAATCAGCCCCAGCATTTT.